This is a list of T cell receptor beta chains from one sample in a study of control samples from healthy donors and cancer patients. The assay was immunoSEQ multiplex PCR, and TCRdb's table has in-frame clones only and misses some. Of hundreds of thousands of clones listed, about 80% are singletons. Input material: PBMCs. These receptors all stem from a woman in her fifties or sixties with lung cancer. Each CDR3 is given with its conserved first and last residue. D genes are given only for firm matches. Size tells how often a clone was seen (once, few, many) or the class of an expanded clone, and some rows leave it out.

CDR3aa: CASSSGLGTYEQYF
CDR3nt: TGTGCCAGCAGCTCGGGACTAGGTACCTACGAGCAGTACTTC
abundance: .
j_gene: TRBJ2-7
len: 14
d_gene: TRBD2
v_gene: TRBV7-2

CDR3aa: CASSTSGGSHNEQFF
CDR3nt: TGTGCCAGCAGCACTTCTGGGGGGTCTCACAATGAGCAGTTCTTC
abundance: .
j_gene: TRBJ2-1
len: 15
d_gene: .
v_gene: TRBV9

CDR3aa: CASSPAIYTDTQYF
CDR3nt: TGTGCCAGCAGTCCCGCGATATATACAGATACGCAGTATTTT
abundance: .
j_gene: TRBJ2-3
len: 14
d_gene: .
v_gene: TRBV28

CDR3aa: CASSDSPYSRNEQFF
CDR3nt: TGTGCCAGTAGCGACAGCCCCTATTCCCGCAATGAGCAGTTCTTC
abundance: .
j_gene: TRBJ2-1
len: 15
d_gene: .
v_gene: TRBV19

CDR3aa: CASSFQGGNQPQHF
CDR3nt: TGTGCCAGCAGCTTTCAGGGGGGGAATCAGCCCCAGCATTTT
abundance: .
j_gene: TRBJ1-5
len: 14
d_gene: TRBD1
v_gene: TRBV7-9

CDR3aa: CASSAIQGYYGYTF
CDR3nt: TGCGCCAGCAGTGCTATACAGGGGTACTATGGCTACACCTTC
abundance: .
j_gene: TRBJ1-2
len: 14
d_gene: TRBD1
v_gene: TRBV10-2

CDR3aa: CASRWGAMDTGELFF
CDR3nt: TGTGCCAGCAGGTGGGGGGCAATGGACACCGGGGAGCTGTTTTTT
abundance: .
j_gene: TRBJ2-2
len: 15
d_gene: .
v_gene: TRBV5-6

CDR3aa: CASSAQTGMNTEAFF
CDR3nt: TGTGCCAGCAGCGCTCAAACGGGGATGAACACTGAAGCTTTCTTT
abundance: .
j_gene: TRBJ1-1
len: 15
d_gene: .
v_gene: TRBV9

CDR3aa: CASRPKTALGSGNTIYF
CDR3nt: TGCGCCAGCAGACCCAAAACCGCGCTGGGGTCTGGAAACACCATATATTTT
abundance: .
j_gene: TRBJ1-3
len: 17
d_gene: .
v_gene: TRBV23-1

CDR3aa: CASSLMPTTDTQYF
CDR3nt: TGTGCCAGCAGCTTAATGCCCACCACAGATACGCAGTATTTT
abundance: .
j_gene: TRBJ2-3
len: 14
d_gene: .
v_gene: TRBV7-3

CDR3aa: CAWRGSGPGYTF
CDR3nt: TGTGCCTGGAGGGGCTCAGGGCCTGGCTACACCTTC
abundance: .
j_gene: TRBJ1-2
len: 12
d_gene: .
v_gene: TRBV30

CDR3aa: CSVYPLEGYTF
CDR3nt: TGCAGCGTTTACCCGCTCGAGGGCTACACCTTC
abundance: .
j_gene: TRBJ1-2
len: 11
d_gene: .
v_gene: TRBV29-1

CDR3aa: CASDPDGAAPQQFF
CDR3nt: TGTGCCAGCGACCCTGATGGGGCAGCGCCCCAGCAGTTCTTC
abundance: .
j_gene: TRBJ2-1
len: 14
d_gene: .
v_gene: TRBV2

CDR3aa: CASRSPGRNEQFF
CDR3nt: TGTGCCAGCAGGTCCCCCGGGAGGAATGAGCAGTTCTTC
abundance: .
j_gene: TRBJ2-1
len: 13
d_gene: TRBD2
v_gene: TRBV7-9

CDR3aa: CASSSYGPGNSPLHF
CDR3nt: TGTGCCAGCAGCTCCTACGGCCCAGGGAATTCACCCCTCCACTTT
abundance: .
j_gene: TRBJ1-6
len: 15
d_gene: .
v_gene: TRBV5-6

CDR3aa: CASSMGGLVSGANVLTF
CDR3nt: TGTGCCAGTAGTATGGGCGGGTTGGTGTCTGGGGCCAACGTCCTGACTTTC
abundance: .
j_gene: TRBJ2-6
len: 17
d_gene: .
v_gene: TRBV19

CDR3aa: CATRGTGELFF
CDR3nt: TGTGCCACCCGAGGCACCGGGGAGCTGTTTTTT
abundance: .
j_gene: TRBJ2-2
len: 11
d_gene: .
v_gene: TRBV2

CDR3aa: CASRSGSGANVLTF
CDR3nt: TGTGCCAGCAGATCGGGATCCGGGGCCAACGTCCTGACTTTC
abundance: .
j_gene: TRBJ2-6
len: 14
d_gene: .
v_gene: TRBV7-6

CDR3aa: CASSYPGRTEAFF
CDR3nt: TGTGCCAGCAGTTACCCGGGGAGAACTGAAGCTTTCTTT
abundance: .
j_gene: TRBJ1-1
len: 13
d_gene: .
v_gene: TRBV6-5

CDR3aa: CASSLAGQGYEQYF
CDR3nt: TGCGCCAGCAGCCTCGCTGGGCAGGGATACGAGCAGTACTTC
abundance: .
j_gene: TRBJ2-7
len: 14
d_gene: .
v_gene: TRBV5-1

CDR3aa: CASSQGINQPQHF
CDR3nt: TGTGCCAGCAGCCAGGGGATCAATCAGCCCCAGCATTTT
abundance: .
j_gene: TRBJ1-5
len: 13
d_gene: .
v_gene: TRBV6-5

CDR3aa: CASSPLPGLANEQYF
CDR3nt: TGTGCCAGCAGCCCGCTTCCGGGACTAGCCAACGAGCAGTACTTC
abundance: many
j_gene: TRBJ2-7
len: 15
d_gene: TRBD2
v_gene: TRBV7-3

CDR3aa: CASSSFRGGVGGNTIYF
CDR3nt: TGTGCCAGCAGCAGTTTTCGCGGGGGAGTTGGTGGAAACACCATATATTTT
abundance: many
j_gene: TRBJ1-3
len: 17
d_gene: .
v_gene: TRBV14

CDR3aa: CASTGTVNTGELFF
CDR3nt: TGTGCCAGCACCGGGACAGTAAACACCGGGGAGCTGTTTTTT
abundance: .
j_gene: TRBJ2-2
len: 14
d_gene: TRBD1
v_gene: TRBV28

CDR3aa: CSVTLQGYTEKLFF
CDR3nt: TGCAGCGTTACCCTACAGGGTTATACTGAAAAACTGTTTTTT
abundance: once
j_gene: TRBJ1-4
len: 14
d_gene: .
v_gene: TRBV29-1

CDR3aa: CATQGANSPLHF
CDR3nt: TGTGCCACACAGGGGGCCAATTCACCCCTCCACTTT
abundance: .
j_gene: TRBJ1-6
len: 12
d_gene: TRBD1
v_gene: TRBV10-3

CDR3aa: CASSLRAEELFF
CDR3nt: TGTGCCAGCAGTTTGCGGGCGGAGGAGCTGTTTTTT
abundance: .
j_gene: TRBJ2-2
len: 12
d_gene: .
v_gene: TRBV2

CDR3aa: CASSSVTTNEKLFF
CDR3nt: TGTGCCAGCAGTTCAGTAACAACTAATGAAAAACTGTTTTTT
abundance: .
j_gene: TRBJ1-4
len: 14
d_gene: .
v_gene: TRBV27

CDR3aa: CASSPKAGGYTDTQYF
CDR3nt: TGTGCCAGCTCACCAAAAGCAGGGGGCTACACAGATACGCAGTATTTT
abundance: few
j_gene: TRBJ2-3
len: 16
d_gene: TRBD1
v_gene: TRBV18

CDR3aa: CASSTSGTPWEQYF
CDR3nt: TGTGCCAGCAGCACCTCCGGGACCCCCTGGGAGCAGTACTTC
abundance: .
j_gene: TRBJ2-7
len: 14
d_gene: .
v_gene: TRBV7-2

CDR3aa: CASSPGGPGSNQPQHF
CDR3nt: TGCGCCAGCAGCCCCGGAGGCCCGGGGAGCAATCAGCCCCAGCATTTT
abundance: once
j_gene: TRBJ1-5
len: 16
d_gene: .
v_gene: TRBV5-1